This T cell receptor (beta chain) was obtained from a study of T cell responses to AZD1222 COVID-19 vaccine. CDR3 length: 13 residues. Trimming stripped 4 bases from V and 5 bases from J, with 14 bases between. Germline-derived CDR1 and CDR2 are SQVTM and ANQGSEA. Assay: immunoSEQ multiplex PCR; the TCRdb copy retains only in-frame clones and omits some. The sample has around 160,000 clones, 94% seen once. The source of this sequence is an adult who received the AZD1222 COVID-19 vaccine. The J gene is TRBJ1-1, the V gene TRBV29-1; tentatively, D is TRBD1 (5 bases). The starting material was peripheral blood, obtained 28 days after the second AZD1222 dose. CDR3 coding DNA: TGCAGCGTTGGTCGCGGTGGGGCTACTGAAGCTTTCTTT. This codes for CSVGRGGATEAFF.